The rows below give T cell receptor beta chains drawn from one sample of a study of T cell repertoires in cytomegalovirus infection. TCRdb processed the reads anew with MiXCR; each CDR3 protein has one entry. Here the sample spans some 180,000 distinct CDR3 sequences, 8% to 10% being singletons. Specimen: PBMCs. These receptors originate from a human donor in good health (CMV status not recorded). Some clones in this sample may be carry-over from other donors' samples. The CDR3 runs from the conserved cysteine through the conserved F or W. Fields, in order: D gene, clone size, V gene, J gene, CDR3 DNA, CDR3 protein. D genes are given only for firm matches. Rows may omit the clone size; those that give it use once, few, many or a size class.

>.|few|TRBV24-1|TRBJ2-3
TGTGCCACCCGGGACAACTCAGGAGCAGATACGCAGTATTTT
CATRDNSGADTQYF
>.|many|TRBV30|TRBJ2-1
TGTGCCTGGAGTACTAGCTGGGGGCAGTTCTTC
CAWSTSWGQFF
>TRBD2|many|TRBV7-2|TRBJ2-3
TGTGCCAGCAGCTTAGCTCGGGCGGGGGGACGCACAGATACGCAGTATTTT
CASSLARAGGRTDTQYF
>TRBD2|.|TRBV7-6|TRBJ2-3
TGTGCCAGCAGCTTTGATGCGGGAGGGTCCACAGATACGCAGTATTTT
CASSFDAGGSTDTQYF
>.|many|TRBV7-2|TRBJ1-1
TGTGCCAGCAGCCGGGACGACAAGAACACTGAAGCTTTCTTT
CASSRDDKNTEAFF
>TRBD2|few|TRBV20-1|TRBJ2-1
TGCAGTGCTAGATTTAGCGGGAGCTCGGATGAGCAGTTCTTC
CSARFSGSSDEQFF
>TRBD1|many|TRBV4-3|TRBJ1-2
TGCGCCAGCAGCCAACTCATAGGGGGCTCCGGCTACACCTTC
CASSQLIGGSGYTF
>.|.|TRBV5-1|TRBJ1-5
TGCGCCAGCAGCTACAACGGGGGAGGGGAGCCCCAGCATTTT
CASSYNGGGEPQHF
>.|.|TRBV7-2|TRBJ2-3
TGTGCCAGCAGCTTACTGGCGGGGAGGTGGACAGATACGCAGTATTTT
CASSLLAGRWTDTQYF
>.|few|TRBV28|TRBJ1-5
TGTGCCAGCAGTTTAGGGGGGGGGGGGGAAGGTCAGCCCCAGCATTTT
CASSLGGGGEGQPQHF
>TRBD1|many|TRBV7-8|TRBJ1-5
TGTGCCAGCAGCTTAGCAACAGGGGGTAGCAATCAGCCCCAGCATTTT
CASSLATGGSNQPQHF
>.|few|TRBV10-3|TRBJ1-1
TGTGCCATCACGGGAGAAATGAACACTGAAGCTTTCTTT
CAITGEMNTEAFF
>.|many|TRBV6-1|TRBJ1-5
TGTGCCAGCAGTAATTTTCGGAGTAGCAATCAGCCCCAGCATTTT
CASSNFRSSNQPQHF
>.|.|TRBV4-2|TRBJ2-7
TGTGCCAGCAGCCAAGATCCCGGGGGCTCCTACGAGCAGTACTTC
CASSQDPGGSYEQYF
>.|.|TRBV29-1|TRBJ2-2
TGCAGCGTTCCATCCACAGCCACCGGGGAGCTGTTTTTT
CSVPSTATGELFF
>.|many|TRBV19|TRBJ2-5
TGTGCCAGTAGTACCAACAGGGCGATGTACCAAGAGACCCAGTACTTC
CASSTNRAMYQETQYF
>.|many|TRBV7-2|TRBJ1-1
TGTGCCAGCAGCTTAGCGACCTTTAAGGGCGAGGCTTTCTTT
CASSLATFKGEAFF
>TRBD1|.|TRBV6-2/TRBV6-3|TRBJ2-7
TGTGCCAGCAGTCACCGGACAGGGGTCAACCGGGAGCAGTACTTC
CASSHRTGVNREQYF
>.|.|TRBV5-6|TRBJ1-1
TGTGCCAGCAGCACAGACACTGAAGCTTTCTTT
CASSTDTEAFF
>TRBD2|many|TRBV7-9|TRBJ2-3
TGTGCCAGCGCGGAGCTAGCGGGAAGCACAGATACGCAGTATTTT
CASAELAGSTDTQYF
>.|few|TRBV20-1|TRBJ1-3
TGCAGTGCTAGACATTTCTCTGGAAACACCATATATTTT
CSARHFSGNTIYF
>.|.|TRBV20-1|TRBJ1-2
TGCAGTGCTACCCCTCAACTAACCGGAGGCTACACCTTC
CSATPQLTGGYTF
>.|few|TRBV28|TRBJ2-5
TGTGCCACCGATGGAGGGAGGGAGACCCAGTACTTC
CATDGGRETQYF
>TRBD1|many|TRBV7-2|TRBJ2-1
TGTGCCAGCAGCTTATATTGGACAGGGGGGTATGAGCAGTTCTTC
CASSLYWTGGYEQFF
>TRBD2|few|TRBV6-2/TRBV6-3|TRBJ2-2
TGTGCCAGCAACAATCTTTATAGCGGGGGGAGGACCGGGGAGCTGTTTTTT
CASNNLYSGGRTGELFF
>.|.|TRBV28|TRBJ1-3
TGTGCCAGCAGTTCCGCAGGGAATAGAAACACCATATATTTT
CASSSAGNRNTIYF